This is a list of T cell receptor beta chains from one sample in a study of neurological immune-mediated disorders. TCRdb reprocessed the 5' RACE reads with MiXCR, giving one entry per CDR3 protein. The sample contains about 55,000 distinct CDR3 sequences, 3.5% to 4% of which appear only once. Sequencing used CD4+ T cells from blood. Receptors were obtained from a woman aged 35 to 49 with multiple sclerosis. Each CDR3 is given with its conserved first and last residue. Where a row states a size, it is once, few, many or the class of an expanded clone; other rows omit it.

clone_size j_call v_call cdr3_aa
many TRBJ2-7 TRBV5-1 CASSFTGTYEQYF
few TRBJ1-2 TRBV14 CASSPGNYGYTF
many TRBJ2-1 TRBV29-1 CSGGQRLAYNEQFF
many TRBJ2-3 TRBV7-8 CASSPRKGGSDTQYF
many TRBJ1-1 TRBV14 CASSRLGRVTGGVGNTEAFF
many TRBJ1-2 TRBV5-1 CASSGGDMPNYGYTF
many TRBJ1-6 TRBV4-1 CASSLFRGVTGSPLHF
many TRBJ1-1 TRBV12-3/TRBV12-4 CASSLQGAVTEAFF
many TRBJ2-4 TRBV5-1 CASSKDSGLAKNIQYF
many TRBJ2-3 TRBV5-5 CASSSPGQGTDTQYF
many TRBJ2-1 TRBV7-3 CASSDPGREQFF
many TRBJ1-5 TRBV5-6 CASSREGGLNQPQHF
many TRBJ1-1 TRBV10-3 CAISEGVNTEAFF
- TRBJ1-1 TRBV20-1 CSASRGSEPIF
many TRBJ2-3 TRBV11-2 CASSLGTSSLDTQYF
many TRBJ1-3 TRBV5-1 CASRQDSGNTIYF
many TRBJ2-2 TRBV7-2 CASSRGGLRGRDAGELFF
many TRBJ2-5 TRBV10-3 CAINSGPRETQYF
many TRBJ2-1 TRBV20-1 CSASPPGQGSSYNEQFF
many TRBJ2-7 TRBV20-1 CSARGELAYEQYF